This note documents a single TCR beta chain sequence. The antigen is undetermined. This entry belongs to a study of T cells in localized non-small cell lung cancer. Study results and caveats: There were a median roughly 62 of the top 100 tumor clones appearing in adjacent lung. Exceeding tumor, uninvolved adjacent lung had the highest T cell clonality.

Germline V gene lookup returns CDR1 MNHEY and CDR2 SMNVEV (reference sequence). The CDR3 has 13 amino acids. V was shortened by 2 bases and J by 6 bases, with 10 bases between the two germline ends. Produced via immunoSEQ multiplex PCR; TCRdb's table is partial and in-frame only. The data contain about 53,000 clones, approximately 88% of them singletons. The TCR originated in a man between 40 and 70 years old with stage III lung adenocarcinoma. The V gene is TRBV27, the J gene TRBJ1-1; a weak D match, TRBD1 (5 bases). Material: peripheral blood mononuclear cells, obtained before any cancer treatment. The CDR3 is CASSLRVGAEAFF. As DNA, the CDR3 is TGTGCCAGCAGTTTACGGGTGGGGGCTGAAGCTTTCTTT.